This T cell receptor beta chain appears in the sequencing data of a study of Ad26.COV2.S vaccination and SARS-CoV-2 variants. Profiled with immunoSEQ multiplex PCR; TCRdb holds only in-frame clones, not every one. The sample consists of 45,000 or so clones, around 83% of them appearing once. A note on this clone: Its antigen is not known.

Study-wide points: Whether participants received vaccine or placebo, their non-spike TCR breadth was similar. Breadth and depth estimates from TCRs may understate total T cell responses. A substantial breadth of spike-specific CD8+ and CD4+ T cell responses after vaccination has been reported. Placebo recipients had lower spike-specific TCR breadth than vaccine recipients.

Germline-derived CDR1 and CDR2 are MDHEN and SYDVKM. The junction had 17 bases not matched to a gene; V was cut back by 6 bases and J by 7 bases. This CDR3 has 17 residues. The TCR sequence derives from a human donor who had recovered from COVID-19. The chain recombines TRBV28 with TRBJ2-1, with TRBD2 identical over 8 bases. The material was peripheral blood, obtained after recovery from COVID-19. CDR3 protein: CASSPYQLAAGRNEQFF. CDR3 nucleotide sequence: TGTGCCAGCAGCCCATACCAACTAGCGGCCGGGAGGAATGAGCAGTTCTTC.